This TCR beta chain was captured in a study of long-term antiretroviral therapy in people with HIV (dated by TCRdb to the early 2020s). Looking at the study overall: The earliest samples were collected about a decade before the 2015 WHO recommendation for immediate ART, when ART was typically delayed until CD4 counts fell. This retrospective serial study examined whether starting ART and sustained HIV suppression were associated with changes in the composition and diversity of the TRB repertoire in peripheral blood. A total of about 200 cryopreserved PBMC samples were contributed to the cohort by 30 adults with confirmed HIV infection, with samples collected serially over a mean of around 6 years (range 1-12). No cross-contamination during QIAcube processing turned up in test extractions that ran a monoclonal T-cell line alongside around 34 polyclonal samples. Among the approximately 27 participants with HIV, about 11 were female. Results and caveats for the whole study, not just this receptor: At every time point, the repertoire was dominated by expanded TRB clones first identified before ART initiation, although this dominance fluctuated and, in many PLHIV, declined after ART. CDR3 length ranges in HIV repertoires were narrower than in controls, and network structure suggested an antigen-experienced repertoire with only a slight naive shift after ART. ART initiation was associated with a significant increase in TRB diversity, but diversity stayed significantly below transplant donor controls even after long-term ART. Unsorted PBMC were profiled instead of sorted CD4+ and CD8+ T cells because pre-ART samples had limited cell numbers. Owing to limited PBMC availability, only the TCR beta chain was sequenced, without alpha chain pairing. The samples were dated from about 2004 to 2018, and the ART regimens that were used may be less effective than current ART regimens. Inferences about post-ART repertoire changes were limited because no data were available on ART adherence, viral resistance or therapy changes.

After removal of 1 base from V and 4 bases from J, the junction retains 4 bases not matched to a gene. The CDR3 runs 15 residues from the cysteine to the phenylalanine. Just CDR3 DNA is preserved here, 45 bases in frame from base 1. The germline V gene specifies SGHAT as CDR1 and FQNNGV as CDR2. The immunoSEQ hsTCRB v3.0 assay was used at survey level resolution to sequence the TRB variable region. TRB sequencing targeted a depth of about 40,000-50,000 T-cell genomes per sample. TRB libraries were pooled and sequenced on an Illumina MiSeq using a v3 150-cycle kit. The original pipeline was this. Repertoire analysis was performed in R inside a reproducible Nextflow workflow that covered QC, data transformation and analysis. LymphoSeq2, an R package for exploring AIRR-Seq data, was used to implement the custom analyses. Four samples that yielded fewer than 5000 total TRB sequences were excluded, so that 200 or so HIV repertoires were analyzed. Of the approximately 190 retained HIV repertoires, about 60 were collected before and roughly 130 after ART initiation. Repertoires were downsampled to 5000 TRB nucleotide sequences, and summary statistics were averaged over 100 downsampling iterations. The analysis kept only TRB sequences whose CDR3 regions were at least seven amino acids long. Two measures captured diversity: a Shannon entropy-derived clonality score and the Gini coefficient. In the repertoire networks, any two of the top 5000 CDR3 amino acid sequences were linked whenever the two sequences differed by an edit distance of one. GLIPH2 predicted antigen specificity groups and MHC restriction for TRB CDR3 amino acid sequences. CDR3 amino acid sequences were matched against VDJdb and McPAS-TCR to flag known CMV, EBV, HIV or tissue antigen associations. Pre-ART, post-ART and control groups were compared with Wilcoxon signed-rank tests and Holm-Bonferroni correction. The table comes from immuneACCESS by way of TCRdb, which keeps in-frame sequences with V and J called. Part of the clones is missing from these tables; in studies checked, under half for an unresolved V gene and the rest for unknown reasons. That table furnishes V, J and clone size, whereas the DNA furnished D and trimming. The sample data list around 23,000 clones, and more than 75% of these were observed just once. The biggest ten clones account for approximately 6.1% of the sample.

Participants were included only if at least one PBMC sample before ART initiation and at least two post-ART samples were available. All participants with HIV were treated in the United States of America. Before DNA extraction, cryopreserved samples of 1-10 million PBMC were thawed and then washed. At the time of the earliest PBMC sample for each participant with HIV, ages ranged from 23 to 54 years. PBMC samples from each participant spanned 1-4 timepoints before ART initiation and 2-8 timepoints after ART initiation, with a median of 7 samples. Serial HIV viral load, CD4+ T-cell count, ART history and demographic data were obtained for every participant. Using a Qiagen kit on a QIAcube, genomic DNA was extracted from unsorted PBMC, with samples processed in batches of 12. In the case of this clone: Its target antigen remains unknown. No base qualities exist here, and no much larger clone lies one base off it.

The TCR comes from a man aged 25 to 40 with HIV. The receptor chain draws on TRBV11-2 and TRBJ2-5, with TRBD1 matching 9 junction bases. The sequencing here drew on unsorted PBMCs, taken 4.4 years after starting antiretroviral therapy. Here the CDR3 is given as CASSLGDREGETQYF. The DNA sequence reads TGTGCCAGCAGCTTAGGGGACAGGGAGGGAGAGACCCAGTACTTC.